A selection of T cell receptor beta chains follows, all from one sample in a study of T cells in localized non-small cell lung cancer. TCRdb's copy holds only in-frame clones and misses some; the assay was immunoSEQ multiplex PCR. The sample has 1,500 to 2,000 clones, approximately 23% seen once. The source was normal lung tissue next to the tumor, collected before any cancer treatment. The receptors derive from a man aged 18 to 49 with stage I lung adenocarcinoma. CDR3s include the opening cysteine and the closing phenylalanine or tryptophan. The D gene is left open where the match is weak. Only part of the rows carry a size: once, few, many, or a class if the clone is expanded.

v_call	clone_size	j_call	d_call	cdr3_aa	cdr3_nt
TRBV5-1	NA	TRBJ2-2	NA	CASSSGVSNTGELFF	TGCGCCAGCAGCTCGGGGGTGTCGAACACCGGGGAGCTGTTTTTT
TRBV9	medium-sized	TRBJ2-1	TRBD1	CASSAGTGGWEQFF	TGTGCCAGCAGTGCCGGGACAGGGGGCTGGGAGCAGTTCTTC
TRBV18	NA	TRBJ1-4	NA	CASSPAGQGYEKLFF	TGTGCCAGCTCACCAGCCGGACAAGGTTATGAAAAACTGTTTTTT
TRBV28	NA	TRBJ2-1	NA	CASSLTQGSYNEQFF	TGTGCCAGCAGTTTAACACAGGGCTCCTACAATGAGCAGTTCTTC
TRBV18	NA	TRBJ1-5	NA	CASSIQESNQPQHF	TGTGCCAGCTCCATACAGGAGAGCAATCAGCCCCAGCATTTT
TRBV11-3	NA	TRBJ1-6	NA	CASSLEAGLNSPLHF	TGTGCCAGCAGCTTAGAAGCGGGGCTAAATTCACCCCTCCACTTT
TRBV19	NA	TRBJ1-2	TRBD1	CASIRTGLNYGYTF	TGTGCCAGTATTCGGACAGGACTTAACTATGGCTACACCTTC
TRBV30	NA	TRBJ2-3	TRBD2	CAWSRLAGGPDTQYF	TGTGCCTGGAGTCGACTAGCGGGGGGCCCAGATACGCAGTATTTT
TRBV9	NA	TRBJ1-4	NA	CASSVAGANEKLFF	TGTGCCAGCAGCGTCGCGGGGGCTAATGAAAAACTGTTTTTT
TRBV11-3	few	TRBJ1-1	NA	CASSLTVDRETSPAFF	TGTGCCAGCAGCTTAACCGTGGACAGAGAGACCTCCCCAGCTTTCTTT
TRBV30	few	TRBJ1-6	NA	CAWSGGRGHDSYNSPLHF	TGTGCCTGGAGTGGTGGCAGGGGTCACGACTCCTATAATTCACCCCTCCACTTT
TRBV11-3	NA	TRBJ1-3	NA	CASSLGRSISGNTIYF	TGTGCCAGCAGCTTAGGACGGTCGATCTCTGGAAACACCATATATTTT
TRBV11-3	NA	TRBJ1-1	NA	CASSTRTVNTEAFF	TGTGCCAGCAGCACGAGGACCGTGAACACTGAAGCTTTCTTT
TRBV14	few	TRBJ1-1	NA	CASSPRVAFTEAFF	TGTGCCAGCAGCCCCAGAGTAGCTTTCACTGAAGCTTTCTTT
TRBV5-1	NA	TRBJ2-1	NA	CASSPGASYNEQFF	TGCGCCAGCAGCCCAGGGGCCTCCTACAATGAGCAGTTCTTC
TRBV30	NA	TRBJ2-1	NA	CALEEQRNSYNEQFF	TGTGCCTTGGAAGAACAAAGGAACTCCTACAATGAGCAGTTCTTC
TRBV19	NA	TRBJ2-5	NA	CASSMKISGRETQYF	TGTGCCAGTAGTATGAAAATTTCAGGGCGGGAGACCCAGTACTTC
TRBV4-1	few	TRBJ1-5	TRBD1	CASSRMFGQGARSNQPQHF	TGCGCCAGCAGCCGGATGTTTGGACAGGGGGCGAGGAGCAATCAGCCCCAGCATTTT
TRBV9	NA	TRBJ2-5	TRBD1	CASSVGVGQGDETQYF	TGTGCCAGCAGCGTAGGGGTGGGACAGGGGGACGAGACCCAGTACTTC
TRBV6-8	medium-sized	TRBJ1-2	NA	CASSKPSPAGYTF	TGTGCCAGCAGCAAGCCTTCTCCGGCTGGCTACACCTTC
TRBV11-3	few	TRBJ2-1	NA	CASSLASLLGPLNEQFF	TGTGCCAGCAGCTTGGCCTCCCTCTTGGGACCATTGAATGAGCAGTTCTTC
TRBV6-7	few	TRBJ2-1	NA	CATSQTRTGEQFF	TGTGCCACCTCCCAAACCCGTACTGGGGAGCAGTTCTTC
TRBV14	NA	TRBJ2-3	NA	CASSDRGGYADTQYF	TGTGCCAGCAGCGACAGGGGAGGGTATGCAGATACGCAGTATTTT
TRBV7-6	NA	TRBJ2-3	NA	CASSLGAVSTDTQYF	TGTGCCAGCAGCTTAGGGGCGGTGAGCACAGATACGCAGTATTTT
TRBV19	NA	TRBJ2-7	NA	CASMDSNLYEQYF	TGTGCCAGTATGGATAGTAACCTCTACGAGCAGTACTTC
TRBV7-2	few	TRBJ1-1	NA	CASSLVRNTEAFF	TGTGCCAGCAGCTTAGTACGGAACACTGAAGCTTTCTTT
TRBV11-3	NA	TRBJ2-5	TRBD1	CASSLVDRGQETQYF	TGTGCCAGCAGCTTGGTCGACAGGGGGCAGGAGACCCAGTACTTC
TRBV6-8	few	TRBJ2-1	TRBD1	CASSFLTGTGDNEQFF	TGTGCCAGCAGTTTTTTAACCGGGACAGGGGACAATGAGCAGTTCTTC